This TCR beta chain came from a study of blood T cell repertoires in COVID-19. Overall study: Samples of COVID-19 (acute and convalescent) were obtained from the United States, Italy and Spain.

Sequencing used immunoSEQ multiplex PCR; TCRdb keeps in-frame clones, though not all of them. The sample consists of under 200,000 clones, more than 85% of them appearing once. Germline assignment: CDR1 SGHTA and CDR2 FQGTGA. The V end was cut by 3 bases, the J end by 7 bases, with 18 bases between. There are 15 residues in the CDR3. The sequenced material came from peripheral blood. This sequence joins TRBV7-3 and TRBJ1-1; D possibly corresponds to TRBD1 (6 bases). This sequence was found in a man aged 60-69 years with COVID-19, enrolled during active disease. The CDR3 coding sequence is TGTGCCAGCAGCTTCACGTCGGCAGGGGACTATGAAGCTTTCTTT. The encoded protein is CASSFTSAGDYEAFF. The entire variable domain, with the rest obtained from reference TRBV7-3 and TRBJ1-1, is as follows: GAGVSQTPSNKVTEKGKYVELRCDPISGHTALYWYRQSLGQGPEFLIYFQGTGAADDSGLPNDRFFAVRPEGSVSTLKIQRTERGDSAVYLCASSFTSAGDYEAFFGQGTRLTVV.